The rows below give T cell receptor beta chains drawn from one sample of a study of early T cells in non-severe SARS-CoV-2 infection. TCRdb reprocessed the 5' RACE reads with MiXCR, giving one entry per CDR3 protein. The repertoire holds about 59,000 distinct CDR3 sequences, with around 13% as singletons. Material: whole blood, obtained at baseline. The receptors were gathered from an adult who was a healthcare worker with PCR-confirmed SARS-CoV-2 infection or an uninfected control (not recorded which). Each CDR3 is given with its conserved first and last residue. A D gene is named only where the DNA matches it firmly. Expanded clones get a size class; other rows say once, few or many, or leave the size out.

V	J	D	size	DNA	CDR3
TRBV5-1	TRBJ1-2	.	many	TGCGCCAGCAGCCTGGATCCTTCTACAGGGAACTATGGCTACACCTTC	CASSLDPSTGNYGYTF
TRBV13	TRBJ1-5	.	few	TGTGCCAGCAGCACCAGACAGCAAATTAATCAGCCCCAGCATTTT	CASSTRQQINQPQHF
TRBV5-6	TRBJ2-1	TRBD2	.	TGTGCCGGCAGCTTGTTGGCTAGCGGGAGTAGGAATGAGCAGTTCTTC	CAGSLLASGSRNEQFF
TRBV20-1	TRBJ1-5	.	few	TGCAGTGCTAGTTCCTCCAATCAGCCCCAGCATTTT	CSASSSNQPQHF
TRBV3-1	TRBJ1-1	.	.	TGTGCCAGCAGCCAAGAGGACCTCTCCCCCGCTGAAGCTTTCTTT	CASSQEDLSPAEAFF
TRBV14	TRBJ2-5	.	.	TGTGCCAGCAGCCAAGTTCCTAGCAAAGAGACCCAGTACTTC	CASSQVPSKETQYF
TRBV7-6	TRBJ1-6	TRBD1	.	TGTGCCAGCAGCTTCGGACAGGGTGGAAATTCACCCCTCCACTTT	CASSFGQGGNSPLHF
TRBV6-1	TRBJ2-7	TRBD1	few	TGTGCCAGCAGTGAGGGACAGGGGAAAACCTACGAGCAGTACTTC	CASSEGQGKTYEQYF
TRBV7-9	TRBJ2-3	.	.	TGTGCCAGCAGCCTGGCAGCCACAGATACGCAGTATTTT	CASSLAATDTQYF
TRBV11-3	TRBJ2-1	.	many	TGTGCCAGCAGCTTAGTGGTAGGTGTGGGGGGCTCCTACAATGAGCAGTTCTTC	CASSLVVGVGGSYNEQFF
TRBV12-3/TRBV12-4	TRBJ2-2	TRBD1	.	TGTGCCAGCAGTCCCGGGGACAGGAACACCGGGGAGCTGTTTTTT	CASSPGDRNTGELFF
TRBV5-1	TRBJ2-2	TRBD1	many	TGCGCCAGCAGCCCAAGGGACAGGGGGATCACCGGGGAGCTGTTTTTT	CASSPRDRGITGELFF
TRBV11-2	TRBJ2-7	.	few	TGTGCCAGCAGCTTTCAGACCTACGAGCAGTACTTC	CASSFQTYEQYF
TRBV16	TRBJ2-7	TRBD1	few	TGTGCCAGCAGCCCCTCTACAGGGGCCGAGCAGTACTTC	CASSPSTGAEQYF
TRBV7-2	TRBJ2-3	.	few	TGTGCCAGCAGCGCGGACCCGCCAGATACGCAGTATTTT	CASSADPPDTQYF
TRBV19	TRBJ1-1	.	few	TGTGCCTCGGCAGGGAACATGAACACTGAAGCTTTCTTT	CASAGNMNTEAFF
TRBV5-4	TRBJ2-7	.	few	TGTGCCAGCAGTCGCCTAGACAGAGGCTACGAGCAGTACTTC	CASSRLDRGYEQYF
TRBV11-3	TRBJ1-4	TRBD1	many	TGTGCCAGCAGCTTTGAAGGGACAGGGAGTGAAAAACTGTTTTTT	CASSFEGTGSEKLFF
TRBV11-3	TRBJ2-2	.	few	TGTGCCAGCAGCTTGAGAGCACTGAACACCGGGGAGCTGTTTTTT	CASSLRALNTGELFF
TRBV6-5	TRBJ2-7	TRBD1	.	TGTGCCAGCAGTGTCTCCGGGACAGCCTACGAGCAGTACTTC	CASSVSGTAYEQYF
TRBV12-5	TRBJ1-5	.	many	TGTGCTAGTGGTGCCTACCTTGGGCCCCAGCATTTT	CASGAYLGPQHF
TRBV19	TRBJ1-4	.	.	TGTGCCAGTAGTATCTCCGGGACGAGGGATGAAAAACTGTTTTTT	CASSISGTRDEKLFF
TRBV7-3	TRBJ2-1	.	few	TGTGCCAGCAGCTTAAACGCTCGCTCCTACAATGAGCAGTTCTTC	CASSLNARSYNEQFF
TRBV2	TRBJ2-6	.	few	TGTGCCAGCAGTGAACAGTTATCTGGGGCCAACGTCCTGACTTTC	CASSEQLSGANVLTF
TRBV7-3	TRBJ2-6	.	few	TGTGCCAGCAGCTCCACTCCAGCCCCGGTAAATGGGGCCAACGTCCTGACTTTC	CASSSTPAPVNGANVLTF
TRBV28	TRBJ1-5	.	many	TGTGCCAGCAGAGATGCACAAGGCGCCCAGCATTTT	CASRDAQGAQHF
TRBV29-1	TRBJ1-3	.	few	TGCAGCGTCTGGGACCGAAGCTCTGGAAACACCATATATTTT	CSVWDRSSGNTIYF